The clone carrying this TCR beta chain was recorded a few times. Its specificity is unknown. Treatment in this sample: roughly 10-day PBMC culture with coronavirus spike peptide pools or control peptides (ViraFEST assay). Nucleocapsid antibodies negative before and after vaccination showed an absence of prior SARS-CoV-2 infection in the healthy vaccine recipients. These data come from a study of vaccination and CD4 T cells after COVID-19. Study-wide context: Investigators drew the post-COVID samples a median 101 days after diagnosis, with a range of 35 to 161. The peptides that stimulated the cells were overlapping spike peptides from SARS-CoV-2, HCoV-NL63, HCoV-OC43 and HCoV-229E. Study-level findings and limits: Within the convalescent patients, a median approximately 90% of the SARS-CoV-2-reactive clones were ones that appeared only post-vaccination.

Cultured CD4+ T cell DNA was sequenced using the Oncomine TCR Beta short-read assay. TCRdb passed the PCR reads through MiXCR, listing each CDR3 protein once. The sample includes approximately 9,500 distinct CDR3 sequences, around 28% seen only once; the top ten take about half. This CDR3 has 13 residues. The junction had 5 bases not matched to a gene; V was cut back by 6 bases and J by 6 bases. In germline, CDR1 is SNHLY, CDR2 FYNNEI. Sequenced material: CD4+ T cells from blood, cultured in vitro, taken before SARS-CoV-2 vaccination. The chain is built from TRBV2 and TRBJ1-1, with TRBD1 matching 9 bases. This clonotype originated in a human donor who received a COVID-19 vaccine. DNA of the CDR3: TGTGCCAGCAGGGGACAGGGTTTTTCTGAAGCTTTCTTT. Encoded protein: CASRGQGFSEAFF.